This T cell receptor (beta chain) derives from a study of cytomegalovirus exposure and HLA in healthy donors. Study information: Genotyping of more than 300 donors showed that 70% to 90% belonged to the Caucasian-associated ancestry cluster.

Regarding this clone: As yet, its antigen is unknown.

Study-wide findings and caveats: In all likelihood, a cluster of highly shared sequence variants was a sequencing artifact.

Looked up from germline, CDR1 is SQVTM and CDR2 is ANQGSEA. This CDR3 region has 14 residues. The trim removed 5 bases at V and 2 bases at J, leaving 3 bases unmatched. The primer mix had 60 Vbeta and 13 Jbeta primers. Repertoires were generated with immunoSEQ multiplex PCR, while TCRdb's copy carries only in-frame clones and drops some. The table for this sample gives 150,000 or so clones. The sequencing sample was made of PBMCs. The V gene is TRBV29-1, the J gene TRBJ2-5; 12 bases align to TRBD2. This TCR was sampled from a man aged 25 to 45 in good health and CMV-seronegative. The DNA of the CDR3 is TGCAGCGTTTACGGACTAGCGGGGCAAGAGACCCAGTACTTC. It encodes CSVYGLAGQETQYF.